This entry concerns a single TCR beta chain. Its antigen is unknown. The data stem from a study of Ad26.COV2.S vaccination and SARS-CoV-2 variants. Study at large: Ad26.COV2.S, an intramuscular injection, was given once or twice 56 days apart.

Specified treatment: some 19 received Ad26.COV2.S at low or high dose, single or two shots; five or six received placebo; per-sample allocation not given. The investigators took samples on day 63 after the first vaccine or placebo injection. Sequenced by immunoSEQ multiplex PCR; TCRdb stores in-frame clones only, minus some. The sample shows under 550,000 clones, roughly 88% of them seen only once. J was trimmed by 3 bases and V by 3 bases; bases with no gene match: 6. This CDR3 comprises 15 residues. Germline CDR1 reads SGHTA; CDR2 reads FQGNSA. Study-level findings and limits: After vaccination, substantial breadth of spike-specific CD8+ and CD4+ responses was reported. TCR breadth and depth analyses may have underestimated total T cell responses. The study found similar non-spike TCR breadth in vaccine and placebo recipients.

V usage is TRBV7-2 and J usage is TRBJ2-7, with TRBD1 identical over 9 bases. The source is a person aged 18 to 59 who received the Ad26.COV2.S COVID-19 vaccine or a placebo. The sequencing used peripheral blood, collected in a trial of Ad26.COV2.S vaccine versus placebo. The CDR3 DNA reads as TGTGCCAGCAGCTTGATGGGACAGGGCGACTACGAGCAGTACTTC. It translates to CASSLMGQGDYEQYF.